This T cell receptor beta chain was identified during a study of technical replicates of blood from a handful of donors. The table came from immunoSEQ multiplex PCR; TCRdb's copy has only in-frame clones and leaves some out. The sample has 60,000 to 80,000 clones; roughly 90% are singletons. Per the germline V gene, CDR1 is MNHNS and CDR2 is SASEGT. V lost 10 bases to trimming and J lost 0 bases; unmatched junction nucleotides: 4. The CDR3 is 14 amino acids. The receptor comes from a human donor in good health. Some clones in this sample may be carry-over from other donors' samples. J is TRBJ1-5 and V is TRBV6-1; 9 bases are shared with TRBD1. What was sequenced was PBMCs. The chain's CDR3 is CATGQGYSNQPQHF. The CDR3 nucleotides read TGTGCCACCGGACAGGGGTATAGCAATCAGCCCCAGCATTTT.